This T cell receptor (beta chain) is drawn from a study of Tregs in tolerant kidney transplant recipients. Measured with immunoSEQ multiplex PCR; TCRdb has only the in-frame clones, and not every one. This sample has tens of thousands of clones, with about 83% found just once. General observations from the study: The small number of patients limits these findings pending further validation. Activated donor B cell expansion appeared to reveal the most relevant donor-specific TCRbeta repertoire.

This CDR3 is 16 amino acids long. Germline V lookup: CDR1 SGDLS, CDR2 YYNGEE. V lost 2 bases, J lost 4 bases, and 18 bases lay in between. Unstimulated regulatory T cells (CD4+CD25+CD127-), CD4+CD25- non-regulatory cells, CD4 and CD8 cells were FACS-sorted from thawed PBMCs. On this clone itself: Its antigen is not known.

The receptor was isolated from a human donor in good health. The chain is built from TRBV9 and TRBJ2-5; D may correspond to TRBD1 or TRBD2 (5 bases each). Sequencing used CD4+ T cells from blood. CDR3 in amino acids: CASSVGEPIGAETQYF. In nucleotides, the CDR3 is TGTGCCAGCAGCGTCGGGGAGCCTATAGGGGCAGAGACCCAGTACTTC.